Listed here are 12 T cell receptor beta chains from one sample, sequenced in a study of blood T cell repertoires in COVID-19. TCRdb's table, derived via immunoSEQ multiplex PCR, lists solely in-frame clones and lacks some. The sample records about 68,000 clones, 89% being singletons. The source material was peripheral blood. The receptors here all came from a man over 45 with active COVID-19.

The chain recombines TRBV5-8 with TRBJ1-4; D remains ambiguous. Germline lookup yields CDR1 SGHTS and CDR2 YDEGEE. This CDR3 is built from 14 residues. The germline V and J ends were trimmed by 1 base and 5 bases, with 9 bases remaining between them. The chain's CDR3 is CASSLYGRNEKLFF. As DNA, the CDR3 is TGTGCCAGCAGCTTGTATGGGAGGAATGAAAAACTGTTTTTT.

The chain links TRBV5-1 to TRBJ2-1; TRBD1 agrees at 7 bases. The germline V gene encodes CDR1 SGHRS and CDR2 YFSETQ. V shed 1 base and J 5 bases; nucleotides not matched to a gene: 6. The CDR3 totals 15 residues. This chain's CDR3 is CASSLYRGTDNEQFF. CDR3 nucleotides: TGCGCCAGCAGCTTGTACAGGGGCACGGACAATGAGCAGTTCTTC.

The CDR3 region has the DNA TGTGCCAGCAGACGTGGACTGACAACTAATGAAAAACTGTTTTTT. It codes for CASRRGLTTNEKLFF. The chain recombines TRBV5-4 with TRBJ1-4; D gene uncertain. Deletions cut 5 bases from V and 0 bases from J, with 11 bases between. The germline CDR1 and CDR2 sequences are SGHNT and YYREEE (reference sequence). CDR3 size: 15 residues. Based on the CDR3 plus reference TRBV5-4 and TRBJ1-4, the full variable domain is ETGVTQSPTHLIKTRGQQVTLRCSSQSGHNTVSWYQQALGQGPQFIFQYYREEENGRGNFPPRFSGLQFPNYSSELNVNALELDDSALYLCASRRGLTTNEKLFFGSGTQLSVL.

This clone was recorded a few times. This chain uses TRBV7-2 with TRBJ1-5; TRBD1 matches 7 bases. This CDR3 region has 14 residues. CDR1 is SGHTA and CDR2 is FQGNSA in the germline V gene. The trim removed 2 bases at V and 7 bases at J, leaving 5 bases unmatched. For the CDR3, the DNA is TGTGCCAGCAGCTTATTCGGCAGGGGGCAGCCCCAGCATTTT. This sequence encodes CASSLFGRGQPQHF.

The V and J genes are TRBV12-3 or TRBV12-4 and TRBJ1-2; D perhaps matches TRBD1 (6 bases). This CDR3 comprises 12 residues. Trimming removed 4 bases from V and 8 bases from J, with 11 bases in between. Written as DNA, the CDR3 is TGTGCCAGCAGTTCAGGACAGCGAGGCTACACCTTC. Translated, it gives CASSSGQRGYTF.

This clone was recorded a few times. J is TRBJ1-5 and V is TRBV18; TRBD1 aligns across 9 bases. V lost 2 bases, J lost 1 base, and 9 bases stayed unmatched. There are 18 residues in the CDR3. Per the germline V gene, CDR1 is KGHSH and CDR2 is LQKENI. The chain's CDR3 is CASSPVPGQGGSNQPQHF. CDR3 coding DNA: TGTGCCAGCTCACCAGTCCCGGGACAGGGAGGAAGCAATCAGCCCCAGCATTTT. Using reference TRBV18 and TRBJ1-5 for the parts outside the CDR3, the full variable domain is NAGVMQNPRHLVRRRGQEARLRCSPMKGHSHVYWYRQLPEEGLKFMVYLQKENIIDESGMPKERFSAEFPKEGPSILRIQQVVRGDSAAYFCASSPVPGQGGSNQPQHFGDGTRLSIL.

V usage is TRBV7-8 and J usage is TRBJ2-3; 14 nucleotides match TRBD2. Germline CDR1 SGHVS, CDR2 FQNEAQ. V lost 5 bases to trimming and J lost 0 bases; unmatched junction nucleotides: 7. The CDR3 is 18 amino acids. The CDR3 coding sequence is TGTGCCAGCAGCACCGGGACTAGCGGGGGACTTAGCACAGATACGCAGTATTTT. This sequence encodes CASSTGTSGGLSTDTQYF.

The chain combines TRBV12-5 with TRBJ2-7, with D tentatively TRBD1 (5 bases). Trimming left V 2 bases short and J 0 bases short, with 17 bases between. Germline assignment: CDR1 LGHNT and CDR2 FRNRAP. The CDR3 covers 17 residues. CDR3 protein: CASGLIVTGPSSYEQYF. The CDR3 region has the DNA TGTGCTAGTGGTTTGATCGTAACAGGCCCCAGCTCCTACGAGCAGTACTTC.

This clone was picked up a small number of times. This chain links TRBV27 with TRBJ2-3; possibly TRBD1 for D (5 bases). Per germline, CDR1 MNHEY and CDR2 SMNVEV (reference sequence). Trimming stripped 5 bases from V and 4 bases from J, with 10 bases between. The CDR3 runs to 13 residues. CDR3 sequence (DNA): TGTGCCAGCAGTGCGACAGCCGCAGATACGCAGTATTTT. This codes for CASSATAADTQYF.

The chain uses TRBV20-1 and TRBJ2-7; TRBD2 is a possible D gene (7 bases). Germline CDR1 DFQATT, CDR2 SNEGSKA (reference sequence). Trimming stripped 6 bases from V and 7 bases from J, with 10 bases between. This CDR3 has 10 amino acids. In DNA form, the CDR3 reads TGCAGTGCAGGGAGGGGGGAGCAGTACTTC. As protein: CSAGRGEQYF.

This rearrangement joins TRBV29-1 to TRBJ1-2; D is ambiguous. The V and J ends lost 4 bases and 3 bases respectively, with 12 bases between them. The germline V gene has CDR1 SQVTM and CDR2 ANQGSEA. CDR3 size: 13 residues. CDR3 in amino acids: CSVVSLRDYGYTF. The CDR3 DNA reads as TGCAGCGTTGTCTCCCTCCGGGACTATGGCTACACCTTC. Complete variable domain (other parts from reference TRBV29-1 and TRBJ1-2): SAVISQKPSRDICQRGTSLTIQCQVDSQVTMMFWYRQQPGQSLTLIATANQGSEATYESGFVIDKFPISRPNLTFSTLTVSNMSPEDSSIYLCSVVSLRDYGYTFGSGTRLTVV.

J is TRBJ2-5 and V is TRBV3-1 (or the pseudogene TRBV3-2), with TRBD2 matching over 7 bases. The CDR3 consists of 18 residues. Trimming took 4 bases from V and 5 from J; bases not matched to a gene: 19. CDR1 is LGHDT, CDR2 YNNKEL, per germline (reference sequence). This CDR3 reads CASSPPAGSGAGLETQYF. In DNA, the CDR3 is TGTGCCAGCAGCCCCCCGGCCGGCAGCGGGGCAGGGCTTGAGACCCAGTACTTC.